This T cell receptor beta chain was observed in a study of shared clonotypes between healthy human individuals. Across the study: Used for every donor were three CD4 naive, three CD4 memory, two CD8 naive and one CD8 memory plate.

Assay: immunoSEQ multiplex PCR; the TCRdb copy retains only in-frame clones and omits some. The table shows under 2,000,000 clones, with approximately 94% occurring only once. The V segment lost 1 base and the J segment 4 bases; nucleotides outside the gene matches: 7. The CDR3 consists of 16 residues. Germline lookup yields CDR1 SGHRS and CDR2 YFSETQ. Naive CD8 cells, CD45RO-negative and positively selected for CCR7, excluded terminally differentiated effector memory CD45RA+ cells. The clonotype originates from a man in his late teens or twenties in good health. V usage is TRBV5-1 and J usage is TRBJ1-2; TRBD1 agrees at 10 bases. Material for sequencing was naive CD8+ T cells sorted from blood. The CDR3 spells CASSLLGTGDLYGYTF. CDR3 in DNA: TGCGCCAGCAGCTTGTTGGGGACAGGGGATCTCTATGGCTACACCTTC.